The 19 T cell receptor beta chains given below trace back to one sample, sequenced in a study of shared clonotypes between healthy human individuals. Libraries were prepared by immunoSEQ multiplex PCR; TCRdb keeps only in-frame clonotypes and omits some of them. The sample lists around 720,000 clones, around 73% occurring once. The sample was memory CD4+ T cells sorted from blood. The subset was: CD45RA-negative fraction. Receptor source: a woman aged 25 to 39 in good health.

The chain is built from TRBV5-4 and TRBJ2-3; D call uncertain. Germline CDR1 and CDR2: SGHNT and YYREEE (reference sequence). Trimming removed 4 bases at V and 2 bases at J, with 17 bases between. This CDR3 region has 16 residues. The CDR3: CASSLRWQSHTDTQYF. CDR3 in DNA: TGTGCCAGCAGCCTCCGGTGGCAATCACACACAGATACGCAGTATTTT.

This chain joins TRBV5-1 and TRBJ2-1; 7 nucleotides align to TRBD1. V was clipped by 1 base and J by 7 bases; unmatched bases: 8. Germline lookup yields CDR1 SGHRS and CDR2 YFSETQ. CDR3 length: 15 amino acids. The CDR3 coding sequence is TGCGCCAGCAGCTTGTATGACAGGGATATGAATGAGCAGTTCTTC. Translating gives CASSLYDRDMNEQFF.

In its sample, this clone was seen a few times. V and J are TRBV6-5 and TRBJ2-1; D may match TRBD1 or TRBD2 (5 bases each). This CDR3 contains 15 residues. Trimming took off 6 bases at V and 10 bases at J, with 22 bases between the two ends. Per germline, CDR1 MNHEY and CDR2 SVGAGI. This CDR3 reads CASRVGGAHPREQFF. CDR3 DNA: TGTGCCAGCAGGGTTGGGGGAGCCCACCCGCGGGAGCAGTTCTTC.

V and J are TRBV5-5 and TRBJ2-2; D gene ambiguous. CDR3 size: 15 residues. Germline V CDR1 and CDR2: SGHKS, YYEKEE (reference sequence). V was shortened by 1 base and J by 2 bases, with 9 bases between the two germline ends. Written as DNA, the CDR3 is TGTGCCAGCAGCTTGACAGCCGGTAACACCGGGGAGCTGTTTTTT. This gives the protein CASSLTAGNTGELFF. The full variable domain, its missing parts supplied by reference TRBV5-5 and TRBJ2-2, is DAGVTQSPTHLIKTRGQQVTLRCSPISGHKSVSWYQQVLGQGPQFIFQYYEKEERGRGNFPDRFSARQFPNYSSELNVNALLLGDSALYLCASSLTAGNTGELFFGEGSRLTVL.

The chain employs TRBV28 and TRBJ1-2; 7 positions agree with TRBD1. The V and J ends lost 2 bases and 6 bases, in that order; junction bases with no gene match: 9. The CDR3 contains 15 residues. Germline V CDR1 and CDR2: MDHEN, SYDVKM. The CDR3 sequence: CASSLGDSKEHGYTF. The CDR3 bases are TGTGCCAGCAGTTTAGGGGACAGTAAAGAACATGGCTACACCTTC.

J is TRBJ2-5 and V is TRBV7-6; TRBD2 matches at 11 bases. CDR1 and CDR2 from the germline V gene are SGHVS and FNYEAQ. V shed 3 bases and J 1 base; nucleotides not matched to a gene: 7. There are 17 residues in the CDR3. CDR3 sequence: CASSFPGLAGFQETQYF. As DNA, the CDR3 is TGTGCCAGCAGCTTCCCTGGACTAGCGGGTTTCCAAGAGACCCAGTACTTC.

The V and J genes are TRBV19 and TRBJ2-5; TRBD2 is a possible D gene (5 bases). Germline V gene sequence: CDR1 LNHDA, CDR2 SQIVND (reference sequence). The ends were cut back, 4 bases at V and 4 bases at J, with 13 bases in the middle. The CDR3 is 14 amino acids. The CDR3 loop reads CASSTSNPPETQYF. The CDR3 nucleotides are TGTGCCAGTAGTACTAGCAACCCTCCAGAGACCCAGTACTTC. The full variable domain, its missing parts supplied by reference TRBV19 and TRBJ2-5, is DGGITQSPKYLFRKEGQNVTLSCEQNLNHDAMYWYRQDPGQGLRLIYYSQIVNDFQKGDIAEGYSVSREKKESFPLTVTSAQKNPTAFYLCASSTSNPPETQYFGPGTRLLVL.

This clone turned up a few times. V gene TRBV15 combines with J gene TRBJ2-2, with TRBD2 matching 11 bases. The CDR3 loop spans 15 amino acids. Unmatched junction bases numbered 6, after V lost 5 bases and J lost 7 bases. CDR1 and CDR2 from the germline V gene are LNHNV and YYDKDF (reference sequence). CDR3 in DNA: TGTGCCACCAGCTGGGGACTAGCGGAGATCGGGGAGCTGTTTTTT. It specifies CATSWGLAEIGELFF. Complete variable domain (other parts from reference TRBV15 and TRBJ2-2): DAMVIQNPRYQVTQFGKPVTLSCSQTLNHNVMYWYQQKSSQAPKLLFHYYDKDFNNEADTPDNFQSRRPNTSFCFLDIRSPGLGDTAMYLCATSWGLAEIGELFFGEGSRLTVL.

The rearrangement joins TRBV2 to TRBJ2-1; D not resolved. The CDR3 totals 13 residues. Germline lookup yields CDR1 SNHLY and CDR2 FYNNEI. Trimming removed 6 bases from V and 8 bases from J, with 14 bases in between. CDR3 protein: CASRPDLIDEQFF. DNA of the CDR3: TGTGCCAGCAGGCCCGACTTAATAGATGAGCAGTTCTTC.

The chain joins TRBV6-5 to TRBJ2-1; TRBD2 matches 10 bases. This CDR3 comprises 16 residues. CDR1 and CDR2 (germline): MNHEY, SVGAGI. Trimming removed 4 bases from V and 5 bases from J; junction bases left unmatched: 8. The DNA of the CDR3 is TGTGCCAGCAGTTCCTCCCTAGCGGGAGTCCACAATGAGCAGTTCTTC. Residues: CASSSSLAGVHNEQFF.

The rearrangement uses TRBV28 and TRBJ2-5; D is undetermined. The CDR3 covers 14 residues. The V and J ends lost 7 bases and 4 bases respectively, with 16 bases between them. Germline V gives CDR1 MDHEN, CDR2 SYDVKM. For the CDR3, the DNA is TGTGCCAGCACCAAGGCGGCAAAGGGAGAGACCCAGTACTTC. Its protein product is CASTKAAKGETQYF.

The chain couples TRBV9 to TRBJ2-5; the match to TRBD2 covers 12 bases. Per germline, CDR1 SGDLS and CDR2 YYNGEE. The CDR3 runs 14 residues. V was clipped by 3 bases and J by 3 bases; unmatched bases: 0. In DNA, the CDR3 is TGTGCCAGCAGCGGGACTAGCGGGAAAGAGACCCAGTACTTC. Protein sequence: CASSGTSGKETQYF.

The chain combines TRBV5-1 with TRBJ2-3, with 10 nucleotides matching TRBD2. Unmatched junction bases numbered 6, after V lost 5 bases and J lost 3 bases. Germline CDR1 and CDR2: SGHRS and YFSETQ. The CDR3 runs 15 residues. CDR3 sequence: CASRLAGGATDTQYF. In nucleotides, the CDR3 is TGCGCCAGCAGATTAGCGGGAGGAGCTACAGATACGCAGTATTTT.

The genes are TRBV7-2 and TRBJ2-2, with a weak D call TRBD2 (5 bases). The CDR3 runs to 15 residues. Trimming left V 4 bases short and J 7 bases short, with 16 bases between. Per the germline V gene, CDR1 is SGHTA and CDR2 is FQGNSA. Written as DNA, the CDR3 is TGTGCCAGCAGCTGGAGGACTGAGTTTAGCGGGGAGCTGTTTTTT. Translated, it gives CASSWRTEFSGELFF. Filled out from reference TRBV7-2 and TRBJ2-2, the complete variable domain reads GAGVSQSPSNKVTEKGKDVELRCDPISGHTALYWYRQSLGQGLEFLIYFQGNSAPDKSGLPSDRFSAERTGGSVSTLTIQRTQQEDSAVYLCASSWRTEFSGELFFGEGSRLTVL.

The chain links TRBV30 to TRBJ2-2; 7 nucleotides match TRBD1. Looked up from germline, CDR1 is GTSNPN and CDR2 is SVGIG (reference sequence). The CDR3 sequence is 14 residues long. V shed 2 bases and J 5 bases; nucleotides not matched to a gene: 5. The CDR3 DNA reads as TGTGCCTGGAGTACCGGGACAGAGACCGGGGAGCTGTTTTTT. This translates into CAWSTGTETGELFF.

Concerning this clone: The sample has other DNA sequences that encode this CDR3 too. This rearrangement joins TRBV28 to TRBJ2-3; D not certain. Germline V gives CDR1 MDHEN, CDR2 SYDVKM. Trimming removed 4 bases from V and 6 bases from J, with 8 bases in between. The CDR3 has 12 amino acids. The CDR3 nucleotides read TGTGCCAGCAGTTCGCAAGGGGATACGCAGTATTTT. It codes for CASSSQGDTQYF.

V and J are TRBV27 and TRBJ1-5; D is perhaps TRBD1 (5 bases). Germline CDR1 and CDR2: MNHEY and SMNVEV (reference sequence). The CDR3 extends over 14 amino acids. V was clipped by 4 bases and J by 4 bases, with 11 bases between them. In DNA form, the CDR3 reads TGTGCCAGCAGTTGGACCTGGGGGAATCAGCCCCAGCATTTT. Translated, it gives CASSWTWGNQPQHF.

The chain joins TRBV19 to TRBJ2-7, with a possible D match to TRBD2 (5 bases). CDR3 size: 12 residues. Germline CDR1 is LNHDA and CDR2 is SQIVND (reference sequence). V lost 4 bases to trimming and J lost 5 bases, with 9 bases between them. Here the CDR3 reads CASSRTGDEQYF. CDR3 nucleotides: TGTGCCAGTAGTAGGACCGGGGACGAGCAGTACTTC. Complete variable domain (other parts from reference TRBV19 and TRBJ2-7): DGGITQSPKYLFRKEGQNVTLSCEQNLNHDAMYWYRQDPGQGLRLIYYSQIVNDFQKGDIAEGYSVSREKKESFPLTVTSAQKNPTAFYLCASSRTGDEQYFGPGTRLTVT.

J is TRBJ1-3 and V is TRBV5-6; D may be TRBD1 (5 bases). CDR3 length: 16 amino acids. V lost 1 base to trimming and J lost 0 bases, with 11 bases between them. CDR1 SGHDT and CDR2 YYEEEE come from the germline V gene. CDR3 protein: CASSLFGASSGNTIYF. The CDR3 DNA sequence: TGTGCCAGCAGCTTGTTCGGGGCGAGCTCTGGAAACACCATATATTTT.